The text below deals with one T cell receptor beta chain. Treatment-naive patients with stable or active relapsing-remitting disease served as multiple sclerosis controls. Isolation of CD8+ and CD4+ T cells was performed negatively, whereas enrichment of TEMRA cells was done by FACS. After extraction with the RNeasy kit, about 0.5 to 1 ug of the RNA was reverse transcribed using random hexamers. TCR beta CDR3 was amplified by immunoSEQ multiplex PCR. This amplification extended across 54 Vbeta and 13 Jbeta segments. TCRdb re-analysed the immunoSEQ multiplex PCR reads in MiXCR, keeping a single row per CDR3 protein. Found here are 330,000 or so distinct CDR3 sequences, roughly 85% of them singletons; the top ten hold 0.2% to 0.25%. The data belong to a study of CD8 T cells in Susac syndrome. The junction had 3 bases not matched to a gene; V was cut back by 5 bases and J by 0 bases. The CDR3 spans 15 residues.

Sequencing input: CD8+ T cells from PBMCs. The TCR was taken from a human donor with multiple sclerosis. The chain couples TRBV12-3 or TRBV12-4 to TRBJ1-5, with 8 bases identical to TRBD1. The CDR3 here is CASSSRGHSNQPQHF. CDR3 DNA sequence: TGTGCCAGCAGTAGCAGGGGGCATAGCAATCAGCCCCAGCATTTT.